This paragraph reports one TCR beta chain. The antigen this receptor binds is unknown. Per-nucleotide qualities are absent, and no much larger clonotype sits a single base away. The data derive from a study of blood T cell repertoires in COVID-19 (dated by TCRdb to the early 2020s). For the study in its entirety: Collaborator samples came from the United States, Italy and Spain and covered acute and convalescent phases of COVID-19. Sample metadata almost always included a de-identified subject ID, COVID-19 status, age in years and sex. The repertoires were released in a freely available public database intended as a resource for research on the immune response to SARS-CoV-2. Where HLA class I and class II types were available, the types were taken from metadata supplied by the sample provider, not from assay-based typing. The material from the prospective study consisted of cDNA or gDNA derived from T cells, B-cell-depleted T cells, or PBMCs. The dataset comprised deeply sampled blood TCRbeta repertoires from subjects exposed to, actively infected with, or recovered from COVID-19. The samples were drawn from two sources: the first 160 participants of the ongoing ImmuneRACE study, and fewer than 1,500 subjects contributed by 6 global collaborators. Overall study results and their limits: The quantity of clinical and demographic metadata differed by source and by participant and was supplied without curation.

TCRbeta CDR3 regions were amplified from genomic DNA using the immunoSEQ Assay, a bias-controlled multiplex PCR. The study's processing was this. The number of nucleated cells in each sample was estimated from the amplification of reference gene primers within the assay. To quantify the absolute abundance of each unique TCRbeta CDR3 rearrangement, sequence reads were collapsed and filtered. For each sample, productive Simpson clonality was calculated as the square root of Simpson's diversity index over productive rearrangements. TCRdb's version of the immuneACCESS table is confined to in-frame rearrangements and falls short of the full clone set. An unresolved V gene accounts for under half of the shortfall where checked; the remainder is of unknown origin. D and trimming come from the DNA, and the V and J calls and clone size come from that table. This sample gives about 190,000 clones in total; roughly 83% of them show up just once. In total, the top ten clones hold about 3.5% of the sample.

Enrolling through a virtual design, the prospective study's participants ranged in age from about 18 to 89 years and lived across 24 United States geographic areas. To assign participants to cohorts, the prospective study relied on clinical history that participants themselves reported in a screening survey and a study questionnaire. Recovered participants in ImmuneRACE Cohort 3 were defined as having two consecutive negative NP/OP PCR tests, clearance from a healthcare professional, or resolution of symptoms. In the prospective study, mobile phlebotomists collected whole blood, serum and a nasopharyngeal or oropharyngeal swab from each participant. Over a roughly two-month period, participants in the prospective study had the option of providing additional blood draws and questionnaires. Before DNA extraction, blood samples from the prospective study were shipped at room temperature or frozen.

The CDR3 goes from the cysteine to the valine over 13 residues. Of all the DNA, just the CDR3 is kept, 39 bases in frame from base 1. Trimmed from V: 3 bases; trimmed from J: 10 bases; junction bases lacking a gene match: 9. CDR1 KGHSH and CDR2 LQKENI were looked up in the germline V gene. Sequencing input: PBMCs or T cells enriched from blood (not recorded which). This sequence was found in a woman aged 25 to 39 who had recovered from COVID-19. The V and J segments used are TRBV18 and TRBJ2-7; 7 middle bases align to TRBD1. The CDR3 is CASSPERDRAQYV. Here is the DNA: TGTGCCAGCTCACCGGAACGAGACAGGGCTCAGTACGTC.